Each of the 20 T cell receptor beta chains below was sequenced from the same sample in a study of regulatory T cells in long-lasting Graves disease. Investigators prepared the TCR beta libraries by applying iRepertoire HTBI primers and Arm-PCR of CDR3 regions. MiXCR, run by TCRdb on the multiplex PCR reads, gives a single entry per CDR3 protein. This table holds approximately 400,000 distinct CDR3 sequences, about 15% found once. As to time point: newly diagnosed GD, antithyroid drugs for less than 3 months. RNA isolated from PBMCs was used to make the TCR library. The data were also submitted as part of a second study, on T cells in Graves' hyperthyroidism and ophthalmopathy.

The sequencing here drew on peripheral blood mononuclear cells (PBMCs), taken at new diagnosis, from a patient treated with antithyroid drugs. These TCRs come from a woman aged 25-40 years with Graves disease.

The sample holds many counts of this clonotype. This chain connects TRBV12-3 or TRBV12-4 to TRBJ2-1; the D gene is possibly TRBD2 (6 bases). V was trimmed by 7 bases and J by 6 bases, leaving 16 bases between them. The CDR3 is made up of 14 amino acids. Written as DNA, the CDR3 is TGTGCCAGCAATACCGGGACTTCGATCAATGAGCAGTTCTTC. Its translation is CASNTGTSINEQFF.

This clonotype was detected ten times or more. CDR3 nucleotide sequence: TGTGCCAGCAGTGAATCAAACACCGGGGAGCTGTTTTTT. It encodes CASSESNTGELFF. This chain joins TRBV25-1 and TRBJ2-2, with D hard to call. V gave up 1 base and J gave up 2 bases, with 2 bases separating them. The CDR3 consists of 13 residues. Per the germline V gene, CDR1 is MGHDK and CDR2 is SYGVNS.

In its sample, this clonotype was seen many times. The CDR3 coding sequence is TGCAGTGCTGACGGACAGGGATTTTACAATGAGCAGTTCTTC. It codes for CSADGQGFYNEQFF. V usage is TRBV20-1 and J usage is TRBJ2-1, with 8 nucleotides matching TRBD1. With 5 bases clipped from V and 4 bases from J, the junction kept 7 bases outside the gene matches. The CDR3 contains 14 residues. CDR1 is DFQATT, CDR2 SNEGSKA, per germline (reference sequence).

A few counts support this clonotype. This chain uses TRBV7-6 with TRBJ1-4, with D perhaps TRBD1 (5 bases). Deletions cut 4 bases from V and 7 bases from J, with 16 bases between. The CDR3 runs 15 residues. Germline CDR1 and CDR2: SGHVS and FNYEAQ. The CDR3 DNA is TGTGCCAGCAGCTCAGGAGGAGGGGCCGGTGAAAAACTGTTTTTT. Its protein product is CASSSGGGAGEKLFF.

This clonotype was seen at least ten times. The V gene is TRBV7-2, the J gene TRBJ2-3; D remains unclear. Trimming stripped 0 bases from V and 4 bases from J, with 11 bases between. The CDR3 loop spans 15 amino acids. The germline CDR1 and CDR2 sequences are SGHTA and FQGNSA. CDR3 residues: CASSLAPASADTQYF. The CDR3 DNA reads TGTGCCAGCAGCTTAGCGCCCGCCAGTGCAGATACGCAGTATTTT.

The chain has TRBV4-2 and TRBJ2-1; D is perhaps TRBD2 (6 bases). V gave up 6 bases and J gave up 6 bases, with 15 bases separating them. CDR3 length: 14 amino acids. The germline V gene has CDR1 LGHNA and CDR2 YNFKEQ. CDR3: CASSRISSGNEQFF. CDR3 DNA sequence: TGTGCCAGCAGTCGGATTAGTAGCGGCAATGAGCAGTTCTTC.

This chain connects TRBV28 to TRBJ2-7; D might be TRBD1 (5 bases). Deletions cut 7 bases from V and 3 bases from J, with 13 bases between. Germline V gene data show CDR1 as MDHEN and CDR2 as SYDVKM. The CDR3 sequence is 13 residues long. The DNA of the CDR3 is TGTGCCAGCAAGGGGCAGATGAGCTACGAGCAGTACTTC. This sequence encodes CASKGQMSYEQYF.

This clonotype was detected many times. This chain joins TRBV30 and TRBJ2-2; TRBD2 agrees at 14 bases. Per the germline V gene, CDR1 is GTSNPN and CDR2 is SVGIG (reference sequence). V was pared by 4 bases and J by 9 bases, with 7 bases of the junction left unmatched. The CDR3 consists of 15 residues. The CDR3 protein is CAWTRLAGGPRELFF. CDR3 nucleotides: TGTGCCTGGACCCGACTAGCGGGAGGGCCTAGGGAGCTGTTTTTT.

This clonotype has at least ten counts. The J gene is TRBJ2-1, the V gene TRBV5-1, with D perhaps TRBD2 (7 bases). Trimming stripped 0 bases from V and 0 bases from J, with 13 bases between. The CDR3 sequence is 17 residues long. The germline gives CDR1 SGHRS, CDR2 YFSETQ. CDR3 amino acids: CASSLEGGPRSYNEQFF. CDR3 nucleotide sequence: TGCGCCAGCAGCTTGGAGGGGGGGCCACGCTCCTACAATGAGCAGTTCTTC.

This clonotype showed up many times. The chain has TRBV7-2 and TRBJ2-7; TRBD2 aligns across 9 bases. The V and J ends lost 0 bases and 3 bases, in that order; junction bases with no gene match: 3. Germline V CDR1 and CDR2: SGHTA, FQGNSA. The CDR3 length is 15 residues. CDR3 loop: CASSLAGTSSYEQYF. Here the CDR3 DNA reads TGTGCCAGCAGCTTAGCGGGGACTAGCAGCTACGAGCAGTACTTC.

This clonotype showed up just a few times. The rearrangement joins TRBV27 to TRBJ2-1; maybe TRBD2 (5 bases). The CDR3 extends over 13 amino acids. The V gene lost 3 bases and the J gene lost 3 bases, with 6 bases spanning the gap. Germline CDR1 is MNHEY and CDR2 is SMNVEV (reference sequence). The DNA for the CDR3 is TGTGCCAGCAGTTTCCGGGGCTACAATGAGCAGTTCTTC. This gives the protein CASSFRGYNEQFF.

This clonotype came up many times. The J gene is TRBJ2-7, the V gene TRBV28; D is possibly TRBD2 (5 bases). CDR1 MDHEN and CDR2 SYDVKM come from the germline V gene. There are 12 residues in the CDR3. V lost 4 bases and J lost 9, with 13 bases in between. The CDR3 DNA sequence: TGTGCCAGCAGTTCGGACTTCTTGGGGCAGTACTTC. Encoded protein: CASSSDFLGQYF. Full variable domain (missing parts from reference TRBV28 and TRBJ2-7): DVKVTQSSRYLVKRTGEKVFLECVQDMDHENMFWYRQDPGLGLRLIYFSYDVKMKEKGDIPEGYSVSREKKERFSLILESASTNQTSMYLCASSSDFLGQYFGPGTRLTVT.

This clonotype has only a few counts. The chain combines TRBV5-1 with TRBJ2-7; D is unresolved. Looked up from germline, CDR1 is SGHRS and CDR2 is YFSETQ. The CDR3 spans 16 residues. V gave up 0 bases and J gave up 1 base, with 14 bases separating them. CDR3 sequence: CASSLAVSVDSYEQYF. The CDR3 DNA reads TGCGCCAGCAGCTTGGCTGTGTCCGTCGATTCCTACGAGCAGTACTTC.

This clonotype has only a few counts. The chain couples TRBV27 to TRBJ2-7; 7 bases map to TRBD1. With V trimmed by 8 bases and J by 4 bases, 11 bases remained unmatched. The CDR3 is 14 residues long. The germline CDR1 and CDR2 sequences are MNHEY and SMNVEV (reference sequence). CDR3 bases: TGTGCCAGCCAACCACGACAGGGCCCATACGAGCAGTACTTC. This codes for CASQPRQGPYEQYF.

This clonotype was picked up many times. The rearrangement uses TRBV24-1 and TRBJ2-5, with D tentatively TRBD1 (5 bases). The CDR3 is 13 amino acids. Germline CDR1 is KGHDR and CDR2 is SFDVKD. Trimming left V 2 bases short and J 5 bases short, with 8 bases between. This CDR3 reads CATSDSGSETQYF. The CDR3 DNA follows: TGTGCCACCAGTGATTCAGGGTCGGAGACCCAGTACTTC.

This clonotype was observed at least ten times. The chain recombines TRBV11-2 with TRBJ2-1, with D perhaps assigned TRBD1 or TRBD2 (7 bases each). The germline V gene encodes CDR1 SGHAT and CDR2 FQNNGV. The CDR3 has 14 residues. V was trimmed by 7 bases and J by 7 bases, leaving 17 bases between them. This chain's CDR3 is CASTHQGGGNEQFF. The CDR3 DNA is TGTGCCAGCACCCACCAGGGGGGGGGGAATGAGCAGTTCTTC.

This clonotype occurred many times. The chain carries TRBV28 and TRBJ1-1; D gene ambiguous. Trimming removed 3 bases at V and 0 bases at J, with 14 bases between. CDR3 size: 16 residues. Germline CDR1 and CDR2: MDHEN and SYDVKM. The CDR3 bases are TGTGCCAGCAGTTTCCCCCGAAGAGGATTGAACACTGAAGCTTTCTTT. The encoded protein is CASSFPRRGLNTEAFF. The complete variable domain, with remaining parts taken from reference TRBV28 and TRBJ1-1, reads DVKVTQSSRYLVKRTGEKVFLECVQDMDHENMFWYRQDPGLGLRLIYFSYDVKMKEKGDIPEGYSVSREKKERFSLILESASTNQTSMYLCASSFPRRGLNTEAFFGQGTRLTVV.

This clonotype was detected many times. This sequence joins TRBV12-3 or TRBV12-4 and TRBJ1-4; unclear D gene. V dropped 7 bases and J dropped 4 bases, with 16 bases sitting between them. This CDR3 has 15 residues. The CDR3, as DNA: TGTGCCAGCATCAAAGAAAGGGCTGATAATGAAAAACTGTTTTTT. As protein: CASIKERADNEKLFF.

This clonotype was counted at least ten times. CDR3 loop: CASQSPGQGARDTEAFF. The CDR3 bases are TGTGCCTCCCAATCCCCCGGACAGGGGGCCCGAGACACTGAAGCTTTCTTT. V gene TRBV10-3 combines with J gene TRBJ1-1, with TRBD1 matching 11 bases. V lost 11 bases, J lost 3 bases, and 17 bases stayed unmatched. The CDR3 runs to 17 residues. From germline, CDR1 is ENHRY and CDR2 SYGVKD.

The sample holds a few counts of this clonotype. The gene calls are TRBV5-5 and TRBJ2-6, with TRBD1 matching 9 bases. In germline, CDR1 is SGHKS, CDR2 YYEKEE (reference sequence). The CDR3 totals 19 residues. With V trimmed by 0 bases and J by 3 bases, 10 bases remained unmatched. CDR3 protein: CASSLVGGTGPGGANVLTF. The CDR3, as DNA: TGTGCCAGCAGCTTGGTCGGTGGGACAGGGCCTGGTGGGGCCAACGTCCTGACTTTC. The full variable domain, its missing parts supplied by reference TRBV5-5 and TRBJ2-6, is DAGVTQSPTHLIKTRGQQVTLRCSPISGHKSVSWYQQVLGQGPQFIFQYYEKEERGRGNFPDRFSARQFPNYSSELNVNALLLGDSALYLCASSLVGGTGPGGANVLTFGAGSRLTVL.